A selection of T cell receptor beta chains follows, all from one sample in a study of shared clonotypes between healthy human individuals. Sequencing used immunoSEQ multiplex PCR; TCRdb keeps in-frame clones, though not all of them. The sample holds around 510,000 clones; around 80% are singletons and the top ten take about 11%. Sequencing was carried out using PBMCs. These receptor sequences come from a woman in her thirties or forties in good health. Some clones in this sample may be carry-over from other donors' samples. Each CDR3 is given with its conserved first and last residue. A D gene is named only where the DNA matches it firmly. Some rows have no size entry. The others give once, few or many, or a class for an expanded clone.

D gene	clone size	V gene	J gene	CDR3 protein	CDR3 DNA
.	.	TRBV10-1	TRBJ1-1	CASSERGAVGVEAFF	TGCGCCAGCAGTGAGCGAGGCGCCGTGGGAGTTGAAGCTTTCTTT
TRBD1	.	TRBV11-2	TRBJ2-7	CASSPTRGPFSDEQYF	TGTGCCAGCAGCCCAACTAGGGGGCCTTTCAGCGACGAGCAGTACTTC
.	.	TRBV4-1	TRBJ1-1	CASRQALEAFF	TGCGCCAGCAGACAGGCCCTCGAAGCTTTCTTT
.	.	TRBV6-4	TRBJ1-1	CASSDSRRSTEAFF	TGTGCCAGCAGTGACAGCAGGAGGAGCACTGAAGCTTTCTTT
TRBD2	.	TRBV6-5	TRBJ2-5	CASSKGLAWETQYF	TGTGCCAGCAGCAAGGGACTAGCATGGGAGACCCAGTACTTC
.	.	TRBV28	TRBJ1-5	CASSSGVDQPQHF	TGTGCCAGCAGTTCAGGGGTTGATCAGCCCCAGCATTTT
.	.	TRBV6-5	TRBJ1-1	CASSYSSGGYTEAFF	TGTGCCAGCAGTTACTCGAGTGGGGGTTACACTGAAGCTTTCTTT
.	.	TRBV7-9	TRBJ2-2	CASSPPGQNTGELFF	TGTGCCAGCAGCCCCCCCGGACAGAACACCGGGGAGCTGTTTTTT
.	.	TRBV12-5	TRBJ1-5	CASGPPNRAPGSNQPQHF	TGTGCTAGTGGCCCGCCGAACCGGGCCCCAGGGAGCAATCAGCCCCAGCATTTT
.	.	TRBV7-3	TRBJ2-3	CASSLATTGTQYF	TGTGCCAGCAGCTTAGCCACCACGGGTACGCAGTATTTT
.	.	TRBV5-4	TRBJ2-7	CASSPGGAEGYEQYF	TGTGCCAGCAGCCCCGGGGGTGCCGAGGGGTACGAGCAGTACTTC
.	.	TRBV28	TRBJ2-7	CASRTALYEQYF	TGTGCCAGCAGGACAGCACTCTACGAGCAGTACTTC
.	.	TRBV6-5	TRBJ2-2	CASSYSGGSTGELFF	TGTGCCAGCAGTTACTCAGGGGGGTCCACCGGGGAGCTGTTTTTT
.	.	TRBV5-1	TRBJ2-2	CASSLDKANTGELFF	TGCGCCAGCAGCTTGGACAAGGCGAACACCGGGGAGCTGTTTTTT
.	.	TRBV30	TRBJ2-1	CAWSAGTSIYEQFF	TGTGCCTGGAGTGCCGGGACTTCTATTTATGAGCAGTTCTTC
.	many	TRBV5-1	TRBJ2-7	CASSSTGLRSYEQYF	TGCGCCAGCAGCTCAACGGGACTCCGCTCCTACGAGCAGTACTTC
TRBD1	.	TRBV7-8	TRBJ1-2	CASSLDLRDRENGYTF	TGTGCCAGCAGCTTAGACCTAAGGGACAGGGAAAATGGCTACACCTTC
TRBD2	.	TRBV28	TRBJ2-7	CASSLAGVDEQYF	TGTGCCAGCAGTTTAGCGGGAGTCGACGAGCAGTACTTC
TRBD1	.	TRBV28	TRBJ1-5	CASSLGTANQPQHF	TGTGCCAGCAGTTTAGGGACAGCAAATCAGCCCCAGCATTTT
TRBD2	.	TRBV2	TRBJ2-1	CASRPLAGGYNEQFF	TGTGCCAGCAGGCCACTAGCGGGAGGGTACAATGAGCAGTTCTTC
TRBD2	.	TRBV13	TRBJ2-7	CASSLGLAGDYEQYF	TGTGCCAGCAGCTTAGGACTAGCGGGAGACTACGAGCAGTACTTC
TRBD1	.	TRBV11-2	TRBJ2-7	CASSLGGGQGYEQYF	TGTGCCAGCAGCTTAGGTGGCGGACAGGGCTACGAGCAGTACTTC
.	once	TRBV6-4	TRBJ2-3	CASSVDGADTQYF	TGTGCCAGCAGTGTGGACGGTGCAGATACGCAGTATTTT
.	.	TRBV9	TRBJ2-7	CASSVGGRGPYEQYF	TGTGCCAGCAGCGTAGGGGGCAGGGGACCCTACGAGCAGTACTTC